These T cell receptor beta chains were read from a single sample in a study of T cells after yellow fever vaccination. In TCRdb, the 5' RACE reads were re-called with MiXCR into one record per CDR3 protein. The data show 350,000 to 450,000 distinct CDR3 sequences, about 17% seen once. Here the sequenced sample was PBMCs, taken before the yellow fever booster vaccination. These receptors were taken from a man between 18 and 29 years old who received the YFV17D yellow fever vaccine. CDR3s leave out the opening cysteine and the closing phenylalanine or tryptophan. The order of the fields is D gene, V gene, J gene, CDR3 protein. A D gene is named only where the DNA matches it firmly.

NA	TRBV5-6	TRBJ2-3	ASSLKWADTQY
NA	TRBV7-2	TRBJ1-1	ASSSHVQGTARVTEAF
NA	TRBV9	TRBJ1-3	ASSVSPGNTIY
NA	TRBV29-1	TRBJ2-6	SAAGAGANVLT
NA	TRBV12-3/TRBV12-4	TRBJ2-2	ASSLVRGSGELF
TRBD1	TRBV5-1	TRBJ2-5	ASSWTGGREETQY
NA	TRBV5-6	TRBJ1-1	ASSPDLSNTEAF
TRBD1	TRBV12-3/TRBV12-4	TRBJ2-3	ASSDRQGTGDTQY
NA	TRBV20-1	TRBJ2-1	SAIRNEQF
NA	TRBV10-2	TRBJ2-1	ASSELPPTARTQYNEQF
NA	TRBV4-1	TRBJ1-2	ASSQPLGPGYGYT
TRBD1	TRBV18	TRBJ1-4	ASSPGTENEKLF
TRBD2	TRBV5-1	TRBJ2-1	ASSLESSGGNEQF
NA	TRBV9	TRBJ2-2	ASSVYGGARPGELF
NA	TRBV29-1	TRBJ2-5	SVFGTPNEETQY
TRBD1	TRBV11-2	TRBJ2-7	ASRQGQGREQY
TRBD2	TRBV12-3/TRBV12-4	TRBJ2-5	ASTDSTSGGARETQY
NA	TRBV20-1	TRBJ1-1	SASPPAGSNTEAF